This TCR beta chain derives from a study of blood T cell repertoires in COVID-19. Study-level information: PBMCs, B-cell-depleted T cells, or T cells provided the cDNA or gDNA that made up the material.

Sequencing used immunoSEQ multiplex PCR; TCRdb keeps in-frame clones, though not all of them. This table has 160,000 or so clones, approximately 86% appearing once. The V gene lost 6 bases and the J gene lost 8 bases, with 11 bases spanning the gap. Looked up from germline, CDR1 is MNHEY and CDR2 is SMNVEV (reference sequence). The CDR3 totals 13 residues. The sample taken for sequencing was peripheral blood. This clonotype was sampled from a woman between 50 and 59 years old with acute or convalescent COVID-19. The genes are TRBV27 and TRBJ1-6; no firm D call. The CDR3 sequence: CASRRFGDSPLHF. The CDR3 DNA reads TGTGCCAGCAGACGTTTCGGGGATTCACCCCTCCACTTT.